A selection of T cell receptor beta chains follows, all from one sample in a study of T-cell reconstitution after alpha-beta-depleted transplantation in children. A single record per CDR3 protein comes from TCRdb applying MiXCR to the PCR reads. Of a few hundred thousand distinct CDR3 sequences in the sample, 9.9% were seen once. Specimen: PBMCs from the stem cell graft donor, collected from the stem cell graft. Receptors were obtained from a human donor who donated a stem cell graft to a child with SCID. Both conserved end residues are part of each CDR3. The D gene is left open where the match is weak. Clone size is stated in some rows and not others, as once, few, many or a class when expanded.

D	V	size	J	DNA	CDR3
TRBD1	TRBV6-1	few	TRBJ1-1	TGTGCCTCCGACAGGGGGCTCACTGAAGCTTTCTTT	CASDRGLTEAFF
TRBD2	TRBV7-9	-	TRBJ2-1	TGTGCCAGCAGCACACTAGCGGGGGGCCCCTACAATGAGCAGTTCTTC	CASSTLAGGPYNEQFF
TRBD1	TRBV12-3/TRBV12-4	few	TRBJ2-5	TGTGCCAGCAGACAGGGGTTCGGTCAGACCCAGTACTTC	CASRQGFGQTQYF
TRBD2	TRBV20-1	-	TRBJ2-3	TGCAGTGCTTTACTTAGCGGGGGGGCCCCAGATACGCAGTATTTT	CSALLSGGAPDTQYF
-	TRBV19	many	TRBJ2-7	TGTGCCAGTAGTACCTGGGGGGCGCGTTCCGAGCAGTACTTC	CASSTWGARSEQYF
-	TRBV7-9	-	TRBJ2-7	TGTGCCAGCAGCTTAGAGGTCTACGAGCAGTACTTC	CASSLEVYEQYF
-	TRBV6-5	few	TRBJ2-7	TGTGCCAGCAGTACTGGGGGGGCGAGCCTCTACGAGCAGTACTTC	CASSTGGASLYEQYF
-	TRBV20-1	few	TRBJ2-2	TGCAGTGCCCTACAGGGGGGGTACACCGGGGAGCTGTTTTTT	CSALQGGYTGELFF
-	TRBV4-1	-	TRBJ2-7	TGCGCCAGCAGCCAAGGCAGCAACCCGGCTGTATACGAGCAGCACTTC	CASSQGSNPAVYEQHF
-	TRBV4-1	few	TRBJ2-5	TGCGCCAGCAGCCATGAGCAAACTCAAGTGGACGGATACCAAGAGACCCAGTACTTC	CASSHEQTQVDGYQETQYF
-	TRBV20-1	few	TRBJ1-1	TGCAGTGCTAGCCTCGCACCGGGACTAACTGAAGCTTTCTTT	CSASLAPGLTEAFF
-	TRBV14	few	TRBJ2-7	TGTGCCAGCAGCCAAGCTCTAGGCTCCTACGAGCAGTACTTC	CASSQALGSYEQYF
-	TRBV5-5	many	TRBJ1-1	TGTGCCAGCAGCAGGGACGGACCTAGCACTGAAGCTTTCTTT	CASSRDGPSTEAFF
TRBD2	TRBV5-1	few	TRBJ2-5	TGCGCCAGCAGCTTGTGGGTAGCGGGGGGTCAAGAGACCCAGTACTTC	CASSLWVAGGQETQYF
TRBD1	TRBV12-3/TRBV12-4	-	TRBJ1-5	TGTGCCAGCAGACGACAGGGCGGTGCTCAGCCCCAGCATTTT	CASRRQGGAQPQHF
-	TRBV5-1	-	TRBJ2-2	TGCGCCAGCAGCTTGGCCGGCGGGGCCGGGGAGCTGTTTTTT	CASSLAGGAGELFF
-	TRBV29-1	many	TRBJ2-7	TGCAGCGTTGAAACGGGAGTCTCCTACGAGCAGTACTTC	CSVETGVSYEQYF
TRBD2	TRBV20-1	-	TRBJ2-1	TGCAGTGCCGGGACTAGCGGGGGGGTTTATGAGCAGTTCTTC	CSAGTSGGVYEQFF
-	TRBV7-2	few	TRBJ2-1	TGTGCCAGCAGCTTAGTCCTTTTTAGTGAGCAGTTCTTC	CASSLVLFSEQFF
-	TRBV25-1	many	TRBJ2-3	TGTGCCAGCAGTGCACCCTACCGCACAGATACGCAGTATTTT	CASSAPYRTDTQYF
TRBD1	TRBV9	few	TRBJ2-7	TGTGCCAGCAGCGTAGATGGGACAGCCTACTACGAGCAGTACTTC	CASSVDGTAYYEQYF
-	TRBV7-3	many	TRBJ1-1	TGTGCCAGCAGCTTAAAACGGAACACTGAAGCTTTCTTT	CASSLKRNTEAFF
TRBD2	TRBV12-3/TRBV12-4	few	TRBJ2-2	TGTGCCAGCAGTTTCAGAGCGGGGGGGCCGGACACCGGGGAGCTGTTTTTT	CASSFRAGGPDTGELFF
-	TRBV5-7	-	TRBJ2-1	TGTGCCAGCAGCCCCAACAGAAATGAGCAGTTCTTC	CASSPNRNEQFF
TRBD2	TRBV5-1	many	TRBJ2-1	TGCGCCAGCAGCTCCACTAGCGGGGGTACCTACAATGAGCAGTTCTTC	CASSSTSGGTYNEQFF
-	TRBV5-1	-	TRBJ2-3	TGCGCCAGCAGCTCACTGGGTAGCGGATACACAGATACGCAGTATTTT	CASSSLGSGYTDTQYF
-	TRBV6-4	many	TRBJ1-1	TGTGCCAGCATCCCCCTGAACACTGAAGCTTTCTTT	CASIPLNTEAFF
-	TRBV6-5	-	TRBJ1-3	TGTGCCAGCAGTCCGGATATCGTAAACACCATATATTTT	CASSPDIVNTIYF
TRBD2	TRBV12-3/TRBV12-4	few	TRBJ2-1	TGTGCCAGTTCGCGGGGGGCCTTACGGGATGAGCAGTTCTTC	CASSRGALRDEQFF
TRBD1	TRBV7-8	few	TRBJ2-1	TGTGCCAGCAGCGAAGGACAGGGACTCAATGAGCAGTTCTTC	CASSEGQGLNEQFF
-	TRBV4-1	-	TRBJ2-7	TGCGCCAGCAGCCAAGATCAGGTCGAGCAGTACTTC	CASSQDQVEQYF
-	TRBV6-2/TRBV6-3	few	TRBJ2-7	TGTGCCAGCAGTAACAGGGGACTAGCCTACGAGCAGTACTTC	CASSNRGLAYEQYF
-	TRBV3-1	few	TRBJ2-1	TGTGCCAGCAGCCACATATCCTTAGGCAATGAGCAGTTCTTC	CASSHISLGNEQFF
-	TRBV5-1	few	TRBJ2-1	TGCGCCAGCAACCCTCTTGCAGGGCCAGAAGAGGGGCAGTTCTTC	CASNPLAGPEEGQFF
-	TRBV5-1	many	TRBJ2-1	TGCGCCAGCAGCTCGGGAGCTTCCTACAATGAGCAGTTCTTC	CASSSGASYNEQFF
-	TRBV5-1	-	TRBJ2-2	TGCGCCAGCAGCTCCTTGACAGTTCCTAACACCGGGGAGCTGTTTTTT	CASSSLTVPNTGELFF
-	TRBV21-1	-	TRBJ2-7	TGTGCCAGCAGCAAAGAGGTCATTTTCGCGGACCCCTCCTACGAGCAGTACTTC	CASSKEVIFADPSYEQYF
-	TRBV10-3	-	TRBJ1-1	TGTGCCATCAGTGAGTCTAGTGAAGCTTTCTTT	CAISESSEAFF
-	TRBV7-9	-	TRBJ2-7	TGTGCCAGCAGCAAACATGCATCCTACGAGCAGTACTTC	CASSKHASYEQYF
-	TRBV11-2	few	TRBJ1-1	TGTGCCAGCAGCCCCCATCGGGGGGTCACTGAAGCTTTCTTT	CASSPHRGVTEAFF
-	TRBV5-1	-	TRBJ2-1	TGCGCCAGCAGCTTGGAGGACGCATCCTACAATGAGCAGTTCTTC	CASSLEDASYNEQFF
-	TRBV12-3/TRBV12-4	few	TRBJ1-5	TGTGCCAGCAGTTTAGGACTAGGCGGTCAGCCCCAGCATTTT	CASSLGLGGQPQHF
TRBD2	TRBV12-3/TRBV12-4	many	TRBJ2-5	TGTGCCAGCATTCCGGGCGGACCGGGAGGGACCCAGTACTTC	CASIPGGPGGTQYF
-	TRBV7-9	few	TRBJ1-2	TGTGCCAGCAACCTTCTAGGGTTCTATGGCTACACCTTC	CASNLLGFYGYTF
-	TRBV5-1	-	TRBJ2-3	TGCGCCAGCAGCTCTCAAACCGGGGGTCGTAGGACAGATACGCAGTATTTT	CASSSQTGGRRTDTQYF
-	TRBV6-5	few	TRBJ1-6	TGTGCCAGCAGTTACGATGGGAGCTATAATTCACCCCTCCACTTT	CASSYDGSYNSPLHF
-	TRBV12-3/TRBV12-4	many	TRBJ2-7	TGTGCCAGCAGTTTACAGGAGGGCCCCTACGAGCAGTACTTC	CASSLQEGPYEQYF